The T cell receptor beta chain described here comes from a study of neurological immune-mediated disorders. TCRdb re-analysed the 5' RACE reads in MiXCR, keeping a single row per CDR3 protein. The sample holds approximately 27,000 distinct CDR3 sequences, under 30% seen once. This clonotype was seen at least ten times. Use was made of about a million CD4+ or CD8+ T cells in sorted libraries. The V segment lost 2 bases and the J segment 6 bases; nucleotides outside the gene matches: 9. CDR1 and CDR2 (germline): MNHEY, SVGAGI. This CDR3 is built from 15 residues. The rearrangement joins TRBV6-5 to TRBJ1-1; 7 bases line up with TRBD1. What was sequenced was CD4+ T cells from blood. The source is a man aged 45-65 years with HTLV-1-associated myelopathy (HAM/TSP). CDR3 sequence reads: CASSYGVRGPSEAFF. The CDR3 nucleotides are TGTGCCAGCAGTTACGGGGTAAGGGGGCCATCTGAAGCTTTCTTT.